This note documents a single TCR beta chain sequence. There are 15 residues in the CDR3. V was trimmed by 1 base and J by 2 bases, leaving 6 bases between them. From germline, CDR1 is SNHLY and CDR2 FYNNEI. Clones were read by immunoSEQ multiplex PCR, and TCRdb kept only the in-frame ones, dropping some. The table lists some 57,000 clones, roughly nine tenths of them singletons, with under 5.5% in the top ten. The sample belongs to a study of OX40 agonist ivuxolimab in advanced cancers. This chain uses TRBV2 with TRBJ2-6, with D uncertain. The sequencing used CD4+ or CD8+ T cells sorted from blood, collected in a trial of the OX40 agonist ivuxolimab. The sequence was collected from an adult with an advanced solid tumor such as melanoma, head and neck, liver or kidney cancer. The CDR3 DNA sequence: TGTGCCAGCAGTGAAGGCCTTGCTGGGGCCAACGTCCTGACTTTC. It specifies CASSEGLAGANVLTF.